The present T cell receptor (beta chain) was sequenced within a study of T cells in Graves' hyperthyroidism and ophthalmopathy. TCR beta CDR3 region amplification was performed from RNA transcripts. The HTBI primer set was used in a first-round RT-PCR of the TCR CDR3. TCRdb itself ran the multiplex PCR reads through MiXCR, one entry per CDR3 protein. The data show roughly 500,000 distinct CDR3 sequences, roughly 45% seen once. Only a few counts were recorded for this clonotype. Its antigen remains unknown. Uncontrolled infection, other autoimmune disease, pregnancy or lactation disqualified patients from enrolment. Findings and limits, study-wide: A model built on 13 V-J features separated ophthalmopathy from stable hyperthyroidism.

V was cut by 0 bases and J by 1 base, with 6 bases left in between. Germline values: CDR1 ENHRY, CDR2 SYGVKD. This CDR3 has 14 amino acids. The receptor was derived from an adult woman with Graves' disease, either hyperthyroidism or ophthalmopathy (not recorded which). Sample: peripheral blood or thyroid tissue (not recorded which). This chain joins TRBV10-3 and TRBJ1-2; D is uncertain. The CDR3 DNA follows: TGTGCCATCAGTGAGTCGGCGGGTAACTATGGCTACACCTTC. It codes for CAISESAGNYGYTF.